Following are 14 T cell receptor beta chains from one sample sequenced in a study of technical replicates of blood from several donors. Using immunoSEQ multiplex PCR, the repertoire was profiled, and TCRdb retains in-frame clones only, with some absent. This sample carries under 85,000 clones, around 90% of them seen once, and the ten largest clones take about 0.4%. Material for sequencing was T cells isolated from PBMCs. The receptors were sampled from a human donor in good health. Some clones in this sample may be carry-over from other donors' samples.

The gene calls are TRBV10-3 and TRBJ1-5; 7 bases match TRBD1. Trimming at V came to 3 bases and at J to 3 bases, leaving 5 bases not matched to a gene. The CDR3 contains 15 residues. CDR1 is ENHRY, CDR2 SYGVKD, per germline. CDR3 in DNA: TGTGCCATCAGTGAAGGACAGGAATACAATCAGCCCCAGCATTTT. The encoded protein is CAISEGQEYNQPQHF.

This rearrangement joins TRBV28 to TRBJ1-1, with unresolved D. Germline lookup yields CDR1 MDHEN and CDR2 SYDVKM. The V end lost 3 bases, the J end lost 1 base, and 15 bases lay between the germline ends. There are 16 residues in the CDR3. The chain's CDR3 is CASSFSVLRGNTEAFF. The DNA for the CDR3 is TGTGCCAGCAGTTTTTCGGTGTTACGGGGGAACACTGAAGCTTTCTTT.

The chain has TRBV19 and TRBJ2-7, with 7 bases identical to TRBD1. This CDR3 spans 14 amino acids. With V trimmed by 5 bases and J by 5 bases, 9 bases remained unmatched. Germline V lookup: CDR1 LNHDA, CDR2 SQIVND (reference sequence). The CDR3 is CASSSTGNRNEQYF. The CDR3 DNA is TGTGCCAGTAGTTCGACAGGGAACCGTAACGAGCAGTACTTC.

The V gene is TRBV29-1, the J gene TRBJ2-1; D not resolved. Germline V CDR1 and CDR2: SQVTM, ANQGSEA. This CDR3 contains 12 residues. Trimming shortened V by 6 bases and J by 0 bases, and 6 bases separated the two germline ends. CDR3 nucleotides: TGCAGCGTATGGCTCTCCTACAATGAGCAGTTCTTC. Its protein is CSVWLSYNEQFF.

This rearrangement joins TRBV7-2 to TRBJ2-2, with 8 positions matching TRBD2. V was pared by 1 base and J by 5 bases, with 6 bases of the junction left unmatched. From germline, CDR1 is SGHTA and CDR2 FQGNSA. CDR3 length: 16 amino acids. The DNA for the CDR3 is TGTGCCAGCAGCTTAGTGGTTAGCGGGATGACCGGGGAGCTGTTTTTT. Protein: CASSLVVSGMTGELFF.

This clone was found a few times. The genes are TRBV29-1 and TRBJ1-4, with D possibly TRBD1 on 5 matching bases. The CDR3 consists of 13 residues. Germline assignment: CDR1 SQVTM and CDR2 ANQGSEA. V gave up 4 bases and J gave up 7 bases, with 13 bases separating them. CDR3 sequence (DNA): TGCAGCGTTGGGTCAGGGTCGAGTGAAAAACTGTTTTTT. Protein: CSVGSGSSEKLFF.

The rearrangement links TRBV20-1 to TRBJ1-1; a possible D gene is TRBD1 (6 bases). The CDR3 length is 11 residues. Germline-derived CDR1 and CDR2 are DFQATT and SNEGSKA (reference sequence). V was trimmed by 6 bases and J by 6 bases, leaving 11 bases between them. DNA of the CDR3: TGCAGTGCCATCGGACAGTCTGAAGCTTTCTTT. Translated: CSAIGQSEAFF.

The rearrangement uses TRBV25-1 and TRBJ2-7, with TRBD2 matching 15 bases. CDR3 length: 15 amino acids. With V trimmed by 1 base and J by 8 bases, 3 bases remained unmatched. The germline CDR1 and CDR2 sequences are MGHDK and SYGVNS. CDR3 nucleotides: TGTGCCAGCAGTGAATGGGGGACTAGCGGGAGGCAGCAGTACTTC. Translated, it gives CASSEWGTSGRQQYF.

The V and J genes are TRBV7-6 and TRBJ1-4; D is uncertain. Trimming cost V 3 bases and J 6 bases, with 8 bases left between them. The length of the CDR3 is 13 residues. Germline assignment: CDR1 SGHVS and CDR2 FNYEAQ. The CDR3 nucleotides are TGTGCCAGCAGCTTGGCCCAGTATGAAAAACTGTTTTTT. This translates into CASSLAQYEKLFF.

This clone appeared once. This CDR3 reads CASSLNRGRKTQYF. CDR3 in DNA: TGTGCCAGCAGTTTGAACAGGGGGCGCAAGACCCAGTACTTC. This chain joins TRBV6-5 and TRBJ2-5, with 9 positions matching TRBD1. Per germline, CDR1 MNHEY and CDR2 SVGAGI. CDR3 length equals 14 residues. J was trimmed by 6 bases and V by 4 bases; bases with no gene match: 6.

The chain employs TRBV7-2 and TRBJ2-7; 9 nucleotides match TRBD1. CDR1 SGHTA and CDR2 FQGNSA come from the germline V gene. The CDR3 is 16 amino acids. J was trimmed by 2 bases and V by 4 bases; bases with no gene match: 9. The CDR3 DNA sequence: TGTGCCAGCAGCTCGAAATTGACAGGGGGGACCTACGAGCAGTACTTC. It is translated as CASSSKLTGGTYEQYF.

The rearrangement links TRBV13 to TRBJ2-2; D uncertain. The germline V gene has CDR1 PRHDT and CDR2 FYEKMQ (reference sequence). This CDR3 spans 15 amino acids. Trimming took 0 bases from V and 1 from J, leaving 6 bases between them. CDR3 sequence: CASSLGPGNTGELFF. The CDR3 DNA sequence: TGTGCCAGCAGCTTAGGTCCGGGGAACACCGGGGAGCTGTTTTTT.

The rearrangement uses TRBV2 and TRBJ1-5, with 9 bases identical to TRBD1. The junction had 6 bases not matched to a gene; V was cut back by 6 bases and J by 6 bases. The germline gives CDR1 SNHLY, CDR2 FYNNEI. This CDR3 is 14 amino acids long. This CDR3 is CASRGDRAGQPQHF. CDR3 sequence (DNA): TGTGCCAGCAGGGGGGACAGGGCAGGTCAGCCCCAGCATTTT.

The chain couples TRBV9 to TRBJ2-7; TRBD2 might be the D (6 bases). V was pared by 10 bases and J by 5 bases, with 13 bases between. The germline V gene encodes CDR1 SGDLS and CDR2 YYNGEE. The CDR3 consists of 11 residues. The CDR3 protein is CASAGLDEQYF. The CDR3 region has the DNA TGTGCCTCCGCGGGACTCGACGAGCAGTACTTC.